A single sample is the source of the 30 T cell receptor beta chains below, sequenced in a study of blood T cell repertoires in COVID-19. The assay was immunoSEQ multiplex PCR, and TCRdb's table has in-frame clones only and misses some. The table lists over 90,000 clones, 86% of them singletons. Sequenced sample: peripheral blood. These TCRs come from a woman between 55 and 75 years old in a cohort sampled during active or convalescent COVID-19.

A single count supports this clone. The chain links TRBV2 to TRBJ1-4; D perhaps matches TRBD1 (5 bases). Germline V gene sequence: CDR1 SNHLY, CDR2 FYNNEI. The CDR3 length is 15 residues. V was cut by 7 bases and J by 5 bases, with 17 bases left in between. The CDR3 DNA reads TGTGCCAGCACGCCCCAGGGCTTGGGGAATGAAAAACTGTTTTTT. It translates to CASTPQGLGNEKLFF.

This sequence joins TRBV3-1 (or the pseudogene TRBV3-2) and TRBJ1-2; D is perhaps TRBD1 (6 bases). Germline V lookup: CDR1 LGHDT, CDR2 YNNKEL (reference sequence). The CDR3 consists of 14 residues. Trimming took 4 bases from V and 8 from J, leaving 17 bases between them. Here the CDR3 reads CASSLKPGARGYTF. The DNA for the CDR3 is TGTGCCAGCAGCCTTAAACCAGGGGCGAGAGGCTACACCTTC.

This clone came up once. CDR3 protein: CASSELGTGGLKKLFF. Here the CDR3 DNA reads TGTGCCAGCAGTGAACTTGGGACAGGGGGCCTCAAAAAACTGTTTTTT. The J gene is TRBJ1-4, the V gene TRBV25-1, with TRBD1 identical over 12 bases. This CDR3 is 16 amino acids long. J was trimmed by 9 bases and V by 2 bases; bases with no gene match: 7. Germline loops: CDR1 MGHDK, CDR2 SYGVNS.

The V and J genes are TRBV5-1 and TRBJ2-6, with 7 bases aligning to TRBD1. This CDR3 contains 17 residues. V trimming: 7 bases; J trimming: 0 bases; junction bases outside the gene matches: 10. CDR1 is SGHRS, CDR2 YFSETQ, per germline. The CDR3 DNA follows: TGCGCCAGCGGTCCAGGGACAGTTCTCTCTGGGGCCAACGTCCTGACTTTC. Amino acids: CASGPGTVLSGANVLTF.

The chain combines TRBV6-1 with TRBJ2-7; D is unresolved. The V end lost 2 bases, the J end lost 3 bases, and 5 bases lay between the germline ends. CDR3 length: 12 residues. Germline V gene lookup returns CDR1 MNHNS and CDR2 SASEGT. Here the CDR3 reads CASSENYYEQYF. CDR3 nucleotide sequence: TGTGCCAGCAGTGAAAATTACTACGAGCAGTACTTC.

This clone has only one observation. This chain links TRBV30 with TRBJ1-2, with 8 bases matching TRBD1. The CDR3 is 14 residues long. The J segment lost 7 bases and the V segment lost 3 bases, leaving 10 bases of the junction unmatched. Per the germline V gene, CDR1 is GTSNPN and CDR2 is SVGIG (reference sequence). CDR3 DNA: TGTGCCTGGAGCGGAGCGTACAGGGGGTCTGGCTACACCTTC. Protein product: CAWSGAYRGSGYTF.

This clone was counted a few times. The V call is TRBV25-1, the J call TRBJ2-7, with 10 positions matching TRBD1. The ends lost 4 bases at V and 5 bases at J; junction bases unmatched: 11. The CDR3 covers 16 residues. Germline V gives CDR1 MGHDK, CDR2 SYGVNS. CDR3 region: CASSARGQGSKNEQYF. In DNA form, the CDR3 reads TGTGCCAGCAGTGCCAGGGGACAGGGGAGTAAAAACGAGCAGTACTTC.

CDR3 coding DNA: TGTGCCAGCAGTGAAGTCGATCAGCCCCAGCATTTT. Protein: CASSEVDQPQHF. V usage is TRBV25-1 and J usage is TRBJ1-5; D ambiguous. The germline V gene encodes CDR1 MGHDK and CDR2 SYGVNS. CDR3 size: 12 residues. V dropped 2 bases and J dropped 5 bases, with 4 bases sitting between them.

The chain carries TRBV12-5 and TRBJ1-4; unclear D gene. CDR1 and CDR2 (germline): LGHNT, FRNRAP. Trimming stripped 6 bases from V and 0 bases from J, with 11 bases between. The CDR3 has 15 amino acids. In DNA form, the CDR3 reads TGTGCTAGTGGGCGCGGGGATTCAACTAATGAAAAACTGTTTTTT. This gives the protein CASGRGDSTNEKLFF.

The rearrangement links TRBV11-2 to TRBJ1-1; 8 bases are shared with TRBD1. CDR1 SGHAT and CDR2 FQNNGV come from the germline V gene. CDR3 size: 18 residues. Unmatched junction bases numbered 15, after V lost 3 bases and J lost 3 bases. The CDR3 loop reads CASSFAGLRSTGDTEAFF. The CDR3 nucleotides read TGTGCCAGCAGCTTTGCAGGGCTCAGATCGACAGGGGACACTGAAGCTTTCTTT.

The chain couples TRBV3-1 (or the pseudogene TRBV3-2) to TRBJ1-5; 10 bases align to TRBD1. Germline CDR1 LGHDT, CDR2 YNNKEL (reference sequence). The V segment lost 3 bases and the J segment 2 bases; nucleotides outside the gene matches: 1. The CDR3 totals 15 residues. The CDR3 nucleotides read TGTGCCAGCAGCCAGGGGACAGGGGGCAATCAGCCCCAGCATTTT. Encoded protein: CASSQGTGGNQPQHF.

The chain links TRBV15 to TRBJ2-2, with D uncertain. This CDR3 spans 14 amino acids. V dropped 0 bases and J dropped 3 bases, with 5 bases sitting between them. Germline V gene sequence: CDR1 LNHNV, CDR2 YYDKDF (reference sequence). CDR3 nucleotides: TGTGCCACCAGCAGAGATCCGGACACCGGGGAGCTGTTTTTT. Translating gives CATSRDPDTGELFF.

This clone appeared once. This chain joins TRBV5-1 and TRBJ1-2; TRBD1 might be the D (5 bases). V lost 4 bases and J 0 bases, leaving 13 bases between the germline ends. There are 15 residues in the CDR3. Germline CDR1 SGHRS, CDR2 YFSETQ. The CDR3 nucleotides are TGCGCCAGCAGCCCGGGACTGGAAGCTAACTATGGCTACACCTTC. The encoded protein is CASSPGLEANYGYTF.

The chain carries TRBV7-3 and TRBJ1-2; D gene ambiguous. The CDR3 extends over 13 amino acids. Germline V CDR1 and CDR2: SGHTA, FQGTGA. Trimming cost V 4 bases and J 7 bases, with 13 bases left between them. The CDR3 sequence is CASSYDNYVGYTF. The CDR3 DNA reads TGTGCCAGCAGCTATGATAACTATGTTGGCTACACCTTC.

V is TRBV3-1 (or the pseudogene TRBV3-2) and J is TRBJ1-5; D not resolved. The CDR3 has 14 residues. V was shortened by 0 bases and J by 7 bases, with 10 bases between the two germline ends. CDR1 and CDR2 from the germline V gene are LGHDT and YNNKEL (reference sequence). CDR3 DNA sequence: TGTGCCAGCAGCCAAGAAGCGGGGAGACAGCCCCAGCATTTT. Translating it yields CASSQEAGRQPQHF.

The CDR3: CASSRGTASTGELFF. CDR3 nucleotides: TGTGCCAGCAGCCGCGGGACAGCCAGTACCGGGGAGCTGTTTTTT. The chain joins TRBV3-1 (or the pseudogene TRBV3-2) to TRBJ2-2, with D possibly TRBD1 on 7 matching bases. V was pared by 4 bases and J by 5 bases, with 14 bases between. The CDR3 contains 15 residues. CDR1 is LGHDT and CDR2 is YNNKEL in the germline V gene (reference sequence).

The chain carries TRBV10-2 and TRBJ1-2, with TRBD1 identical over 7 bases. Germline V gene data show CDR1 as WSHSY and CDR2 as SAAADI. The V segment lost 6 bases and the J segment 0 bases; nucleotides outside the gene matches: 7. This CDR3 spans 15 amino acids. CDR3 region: CASRGEGTANYGYTF. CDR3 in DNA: TGCGCCAGCAGGGGTGAAGGGACAGCTAACTATGGCTACACCTTC.

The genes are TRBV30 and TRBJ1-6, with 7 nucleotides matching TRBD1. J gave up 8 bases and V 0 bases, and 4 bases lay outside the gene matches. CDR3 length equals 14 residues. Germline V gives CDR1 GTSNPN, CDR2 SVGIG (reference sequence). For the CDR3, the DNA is TGTGCCTGGAGTGTACAAGGGGGCGATTCACCCCTCCACTTT. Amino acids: CAWSVQGGDSPLHF. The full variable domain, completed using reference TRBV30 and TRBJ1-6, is SQTIHQWPATLVQPVGSPLSLECTVEGTSNPNLYWYRQAAGRGLQLLFYSVGIGQISSEVPQNLSASRPQDRQFILSSKKLLLSDSGFYLCAWSVQGGDSPLHFGNGTRLTVT.

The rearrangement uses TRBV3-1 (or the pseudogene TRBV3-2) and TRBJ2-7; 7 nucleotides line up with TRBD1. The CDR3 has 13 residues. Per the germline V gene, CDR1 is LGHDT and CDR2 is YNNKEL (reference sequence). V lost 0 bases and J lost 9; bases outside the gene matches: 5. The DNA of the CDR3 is TGTGCCAGCAGCCAAGACAGTCGACAGGGGCAGTACTTC. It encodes CASSQDSRQGQYF.

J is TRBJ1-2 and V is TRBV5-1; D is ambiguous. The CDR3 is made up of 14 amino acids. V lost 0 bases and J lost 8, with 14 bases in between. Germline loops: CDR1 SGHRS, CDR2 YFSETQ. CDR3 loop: CASSLAEGSGGYTF. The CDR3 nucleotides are TGCGCCAGCAGCTTGGCAGAGGGATCGGGCGGCTACACCTTC.

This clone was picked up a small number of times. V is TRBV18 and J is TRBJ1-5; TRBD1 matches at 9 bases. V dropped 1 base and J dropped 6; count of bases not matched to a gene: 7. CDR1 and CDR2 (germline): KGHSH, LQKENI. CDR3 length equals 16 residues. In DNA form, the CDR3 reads TGTGCCAGCTCACCACAGGGACAGGGCGGTCGTCAGCCCCAGCATTTT. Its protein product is CASSPQGQGGRQPQHF.

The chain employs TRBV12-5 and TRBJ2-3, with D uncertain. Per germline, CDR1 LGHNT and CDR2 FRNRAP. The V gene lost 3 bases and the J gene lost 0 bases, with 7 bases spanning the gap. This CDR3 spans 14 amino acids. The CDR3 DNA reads TGTGCTAGTGGTTTTCAGGATAGCACAGATACGCAGTATTTT. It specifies CASGFQDSTDTQYF.

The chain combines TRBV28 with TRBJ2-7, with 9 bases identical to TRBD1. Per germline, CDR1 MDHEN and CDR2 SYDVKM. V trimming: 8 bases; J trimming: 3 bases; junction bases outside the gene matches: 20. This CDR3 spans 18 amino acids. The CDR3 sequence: CASRPWTGASGAVYEQYF. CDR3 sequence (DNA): TGTGCCAGCCGACCCTGGACAGGGGCGAGCGGGGCGGTCTACGAGCAGTACTTC.

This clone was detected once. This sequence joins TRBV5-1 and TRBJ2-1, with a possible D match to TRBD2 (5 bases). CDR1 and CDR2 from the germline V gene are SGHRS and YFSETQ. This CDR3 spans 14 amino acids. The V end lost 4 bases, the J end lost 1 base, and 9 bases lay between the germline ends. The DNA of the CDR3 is TGCGCCAGCAGCCCGGGCGGGTCCTACAATGAGCAGTTCTTC. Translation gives CASSPGGSYNEQFF.

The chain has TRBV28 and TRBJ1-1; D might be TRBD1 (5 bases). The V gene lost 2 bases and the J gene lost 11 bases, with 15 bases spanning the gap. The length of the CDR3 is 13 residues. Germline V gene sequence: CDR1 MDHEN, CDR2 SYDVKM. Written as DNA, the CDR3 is TGTGCCAGCAGTTTAACCAGGGCTGCCGCGGCTTTCTTT. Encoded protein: CASSLTRAAAAFF.

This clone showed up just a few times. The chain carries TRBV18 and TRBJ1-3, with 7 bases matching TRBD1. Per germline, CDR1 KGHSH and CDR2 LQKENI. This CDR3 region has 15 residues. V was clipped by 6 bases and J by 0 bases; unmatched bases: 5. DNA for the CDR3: TGTGCCAGCTCGCTGGGACAGAACTCTGGAAACACCATATATTTT. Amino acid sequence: CASSLGQNSGNTIYF.

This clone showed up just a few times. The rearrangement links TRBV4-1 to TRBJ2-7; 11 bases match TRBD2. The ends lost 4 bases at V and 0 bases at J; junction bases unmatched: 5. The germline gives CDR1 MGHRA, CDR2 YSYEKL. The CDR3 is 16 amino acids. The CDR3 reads CASSPASGRSSYEQYF. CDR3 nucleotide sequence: TGCGCCAGCAGCCCCGCTAGCGGGAGGAGCTCCTACGAGCAGTACTTC.

CDR3 in amino acids: CASSLGGTSRNTIYF. CDR3 coding DNA: TGCGCCAGCAGCTTGGGTGGGACATCCAGAAACACCATATATTTT. The chain couples TRBV5-1 to TRBJ1-3; D might be TRBD1 (6 bases). CDR1 and CDR2 (germline): SGHRS, YFSETQ. Trimming left V 0 bases short and J 5 bases short, with 12 bases between. This CDR3 comprises 15 residues.

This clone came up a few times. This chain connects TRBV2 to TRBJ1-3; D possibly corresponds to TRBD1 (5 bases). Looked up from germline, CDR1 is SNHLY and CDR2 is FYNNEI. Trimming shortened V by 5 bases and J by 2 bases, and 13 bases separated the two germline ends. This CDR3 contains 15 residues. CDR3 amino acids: CASSSDTRTGNTIYF. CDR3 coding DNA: TGTGCCAGCAGTTCGGACACCCGGACTGGAAACACCATATATTTT.

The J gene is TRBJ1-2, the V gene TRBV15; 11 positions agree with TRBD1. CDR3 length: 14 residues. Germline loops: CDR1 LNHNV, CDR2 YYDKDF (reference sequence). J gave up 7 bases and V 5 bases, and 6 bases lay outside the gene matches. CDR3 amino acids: CATSRTGGRSGYTF. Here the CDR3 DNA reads TGTGCCACCAGCCGGACAGGGGGCAGAAGTGGCTACACCTTC.